This T cell receptor (beta chain) was captured by sequencing in a study of T cell repertoires in cytomegalovirus infection. Germline CDR1 reads MNHEY; CDR2 reads SVGEGT. V was pared by 5 bases and J by 0 bases, with 3 bases of the junction left unmatched. CDR3 length: 15 amino acids. MiXCR, applied by TCRdb to the reads, yields one record per CDR3 protein. The data contain 600,000 to 800,000 distinct CDR3 sequences, less than 25% of them singletons. This clonotype was seen many times. This rearrangement joins TRBV6-2 or TRBV6-3 to TRBJ2-1, with 8 bases that match TRBD1. This receptor was taken from a human donor in good health (CMV status not recorded). Some clones in this sample may be carry-over from other donors' samples. Input material: CD8+ T cells from PBMCs. Here the CDR3 DNA reads TGTGCCAGCAGTAAGGACAGGGCCTCCTACAATGAGCAGTTCTTC. Its translation: CASSKDRASYNEQFF.